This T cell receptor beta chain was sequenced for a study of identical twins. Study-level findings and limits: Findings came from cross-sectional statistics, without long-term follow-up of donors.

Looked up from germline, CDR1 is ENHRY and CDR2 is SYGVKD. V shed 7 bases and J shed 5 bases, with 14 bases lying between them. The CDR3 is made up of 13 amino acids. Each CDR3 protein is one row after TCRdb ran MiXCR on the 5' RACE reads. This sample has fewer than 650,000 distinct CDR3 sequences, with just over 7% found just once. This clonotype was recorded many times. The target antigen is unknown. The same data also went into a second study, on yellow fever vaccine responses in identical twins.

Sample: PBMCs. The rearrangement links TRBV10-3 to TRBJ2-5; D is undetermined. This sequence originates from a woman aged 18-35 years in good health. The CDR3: CAITGSLGETQYF. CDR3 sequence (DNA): TGTGCCATCACAGGATCCCTTGGGGAGACCCAGTACTTC.